This TCR beta chain came from a study of OX40 agonist ivuxolimab in advanced cancers. Study background: Dose-escalation patients were diagnosed with hepatocellular carcinoma, melanoma, renal cell cancer or head and neck cancer. Partial responses were achieved by three patients, of whom one had hepatocellular carcinoma and two had cutaneous melanoma.

The J segment lost 6 bases and the V segment lost 0 bases, leaving 3 bases of the junction unmatched. Germline V gene lookup returns CDR1 MNHEY and CDR2 SVGAGI. This CDR3 region has 16 residues. Worth noting for this clone: Its specificity is not known.

Findings and caveats of the study: In general, CD8+ T cells held more expanded clones than CD4+ did, on average.

TCRdb's copy holds only in-frame clones and misses some; the assay was immunoSEQ multiplex PCR. The repertoire holds about 59,000 clones, with 82% as singletons. V is TRBV6-5 and J is TRBJ2-3; 13 nucleotides line up with TRBD2. The sequencing used CD4+ or CD8+ T cells sorted from blood, collected in a trial of the OX40 agonist ivuxolimab. The sequence was obtained from an adult with an advanced solid tumor such as melanoma, head and neck, liver or kidney cancer. The CDR3 here is CASSYSGLAGADTQYF. The CDR3, as DNA: TGTGCCAGCAGTTACTCAGGACTAGCGGGAGCCGATACGCAGTATTTT.